Listed here is a single T cell receptor (beta chain). Antigen: not known. This entry comes from a study of graft-versus-host responses after intestinal transplantation. Study information: Anti-thymocyte globulin was used for induction in all recipients, who then took tacrolimus and steroids for roughly three years.

Germline lookup yields CDR1 MNHEY and CDR2 SVGAGI. The V segment lost 2 bases and the J segment 6 bases; nucleotides outside the gene matches: 9. The CDR3 is made up of 16 amino acids. Study conclusions and caveats: Researchers found GvH clones in recipient marrow, and some showed up first in ileum or blood. Graft-donor T cell macrochimerism coincided with high graft-versus-host to host-versus-graft clonal ratios in allografts. Declines in HvG clones occurring early post-transplant were associated with peak circulating GvH clone levels.

Clones were read by immunoSEQ multiplex PCR, and TCRdb kept only the in-frame ones, dropping some. There are 96,000 or so clones in the sample; roughly 92% occur only once, and around 0.17% lies in the top ten. The chain carries TRBV6-5 and TRBJ1-1; 10 nucleotides align to TRBD1. The sequence came from a human donor who received an intestinal transplant. The sample in question was unstimulated CD4+ T cells sorted from spleen or lymph node cells, obtained before intestinal transplant. CDR3 sequence (DNA): TGTGCCAGCAGTTACCACCAGACAGGGGGCGCGGCTGAAGCTTTCTTT. Translating gives CASSYHQTGGAAEAFF.